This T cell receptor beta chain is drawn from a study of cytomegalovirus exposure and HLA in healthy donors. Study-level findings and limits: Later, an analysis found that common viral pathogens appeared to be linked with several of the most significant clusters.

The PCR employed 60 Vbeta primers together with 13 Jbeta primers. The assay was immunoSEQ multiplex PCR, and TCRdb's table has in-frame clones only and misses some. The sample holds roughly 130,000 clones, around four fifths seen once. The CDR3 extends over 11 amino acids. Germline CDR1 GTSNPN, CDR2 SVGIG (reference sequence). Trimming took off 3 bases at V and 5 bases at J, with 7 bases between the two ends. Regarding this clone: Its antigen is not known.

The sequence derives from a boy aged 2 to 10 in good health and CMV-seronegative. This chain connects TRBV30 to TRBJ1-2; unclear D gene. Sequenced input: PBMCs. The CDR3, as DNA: TGTGCCTGGAGCCCCATGTATGGCTACACCTTC. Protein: CAWSPMYGYTF.